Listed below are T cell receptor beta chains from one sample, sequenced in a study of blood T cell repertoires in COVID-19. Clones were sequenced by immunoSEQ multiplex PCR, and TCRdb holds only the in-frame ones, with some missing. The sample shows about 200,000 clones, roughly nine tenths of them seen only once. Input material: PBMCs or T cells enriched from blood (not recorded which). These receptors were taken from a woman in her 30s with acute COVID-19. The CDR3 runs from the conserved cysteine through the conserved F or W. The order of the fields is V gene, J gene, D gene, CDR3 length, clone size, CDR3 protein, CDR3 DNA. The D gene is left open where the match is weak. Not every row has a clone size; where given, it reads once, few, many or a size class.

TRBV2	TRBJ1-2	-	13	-	CASNYIQGNGYTF	TGTGCCAGCAACTATATACAGGGTAATGGCTACACCTTC
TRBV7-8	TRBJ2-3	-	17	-	CASSPLPQGGPTDTQYF	TGTGCCAGCAGCCCCCTTCCCCAGGGAGGTCCCACAGATACGCAGTATTTT
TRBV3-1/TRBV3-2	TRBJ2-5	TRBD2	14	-	CASSLNGEGETQYF	TGTGCCAGCAGCCTTAACGGGGAGGGAGAGACCCAGTACTTC
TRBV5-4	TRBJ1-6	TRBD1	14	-	CASSLTGGDSPLHF	TGTGCCAGCAGCCTGACAGGGGGCGATTCACCCCTCCACTTT
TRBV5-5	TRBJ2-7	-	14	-	CASSPRTEGYEQYF	TGTGCCAGCAGCCCCAGGACAGAAGGCTACGAGCAGTACTTC
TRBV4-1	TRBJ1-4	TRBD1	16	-	CASSPSGTGGSEKLFF	TGCGCCAGCAGCCCCTCCGGGACAGGGGGCAGTGAAAAACTGTTTTTT
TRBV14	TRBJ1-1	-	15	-	CASSQGQAQNTEAFF	TGTGCCAGCAGCCAAGGACAGGCTCAGAACACTGAAGCTTTCTTT
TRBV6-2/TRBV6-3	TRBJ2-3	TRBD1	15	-	CASSGGQGSTDTQYF	TGTGCCAGCAGTGGGGGACAGGGCAGCACAGATACGCAGTATTTT
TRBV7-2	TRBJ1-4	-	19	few	CASSLSMLRGQASSEKLFF	TGTGCCAGCAGCTTAAGCATGCTCAGGGGCCAGGCGAGCAGTGAAAAACTGTTTTTT
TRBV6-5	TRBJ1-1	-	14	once	CASVPGQEGGEAFF	TGTGCCAGCGTCCCCGGCCAAGAAGGGGGTGAAGCTTTCTTT
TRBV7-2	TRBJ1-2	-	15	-	CASSLVSLQDYGYTF	TGTGCCAGCAGCTTAGTGTCTTTACAGGACTATGGCTACACCTTC
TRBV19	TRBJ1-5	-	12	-	CASSEGDQPQHF	TGTGCCAGTAGTGAGGGAGATCAGCCCCAGCATTTT
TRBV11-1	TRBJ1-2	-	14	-	CASSLAGTYYGYTF	TGTGCCAGCAGCTTAGCCGGGACTTACTATGGCTACACCTTC
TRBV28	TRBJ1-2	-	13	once	CASSLWALYGYTF	TGTGCCAGCAGTTTATGGGCCCTCTATGGCTACACCTTC
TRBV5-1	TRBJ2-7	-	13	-	CASSLGEEYEQYF	TGCGCCAGCAGCTTGGGTGAGGAATACGAGCAGTACTTC
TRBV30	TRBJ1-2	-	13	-	CAWSAGLGYGYTF	TGTGCCTGGAGTGCGGGACTCGGCTATGGCTACACCTTC
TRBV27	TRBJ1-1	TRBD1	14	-	CASSARQGDTEAFF	TGTGCCAGCAGTGCCAGACAGGGGGACACTGAAGCTTTCTTT
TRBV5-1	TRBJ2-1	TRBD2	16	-	CASSSLGSGGRNEQFF	TGCGCCAGCAGCTCCCTCGGGAGCGGGGGGCGCAATGAGCAGTTCTTC
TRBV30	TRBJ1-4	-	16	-	CAWIPRLRGKEEKLFF	TGTGCCTGGATCCCAAGACTCCGGGGGAAGGAGGAAAAACTGTTTTTT
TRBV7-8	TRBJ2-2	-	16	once	CASSLYVRANTGELFF	TGTGCCAGCAGCTTATATGTCAGGGCCAACACCGGGGAGCTGTTTTTT
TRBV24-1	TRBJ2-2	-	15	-	CATSDLRGSPGELFF	TGTGCCACCAGTGATTTACGAGGGTCCCCCGGGGAGCTGTTTTTT
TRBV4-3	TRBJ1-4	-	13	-	CASSPVENEKLFF	TGCGCCAGCAGCCCGGTTGAGAATGAAAAACTGTTTTTT
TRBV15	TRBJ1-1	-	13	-	CATSRGADTEAFF	TGTGCCACCAGCAGAGGCGCGGACACTGAAGCTTTCTTT
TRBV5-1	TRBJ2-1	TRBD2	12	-	CASGASYNEQFF	TGCGCGAGCGGGGCCTCCTACAATGAGCAGTTCTTC
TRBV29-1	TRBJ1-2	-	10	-	CSVEAGGYTF	TGCAGCGTTGAGGCCGGGGGCTACACCTTC
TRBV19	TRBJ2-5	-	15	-	CASRPDKEYEETQYF	TGTGCCAGTAGGCCGGACAAGGAATATGAAGAGACCCAGTACTTC
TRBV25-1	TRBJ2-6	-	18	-	CASSEVGRRSSGANVLTF	TGTGCCAGCAGTGAAGTAGGAAGGAGGTCCTCTGGGGCCAACGTCCTGACTTTC
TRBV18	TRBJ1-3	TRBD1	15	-	CASSPPGQARNTIYF	TGTGCCAGCTCACCACCGGGACAGGCGAGAAACACCATATATTTT
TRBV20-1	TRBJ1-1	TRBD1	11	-	CSAPGQGRAFF	TGCAGTGCCCCGGGACAGGGTCGAGCTTTCTTT
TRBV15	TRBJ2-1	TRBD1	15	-	CATSRGTGGSNEQFF	TGTGCCACCAGCAGAGGGACAGGGGGAAGCAATGAGCAGTTCTTC
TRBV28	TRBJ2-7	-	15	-	CASTPGGAKSYEQYF	TGTGCCAGCACCCCTGGGGGGGCGAAGTCCTACGAGCAGTACTTC
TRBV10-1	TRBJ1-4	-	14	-	CASSLDTRNEKLFF	TGCGCCAGCAGCCTGGACACCCGAAATGAAAAACTGTTTTTT
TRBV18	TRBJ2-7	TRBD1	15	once	CASSPLDRGGHEQYF	TGTGCCAGCTCACCCCTCGACAGGGGAGGCCACGAGCAGTACTTC
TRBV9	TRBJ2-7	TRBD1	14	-	CASSTGQGGKEQYF	TGTGCCAGCAGCACTGGACAGGGGGGAAAAGAGCAGTACTTC
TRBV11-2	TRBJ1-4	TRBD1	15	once	CASSSPGQGNEKLFF	TGTGCCAGCAGCTCTCCGGGACAGGGTAATGAAAAACTGTTTTTT
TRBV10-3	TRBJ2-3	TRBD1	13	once	CAMGQTSTDTQYF	TGTGCCATGGGACAGACCAGCACAGATACGCAGTATTTT
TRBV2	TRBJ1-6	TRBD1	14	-	CASSAGTGDSPLHF	TGTGCCAGCAGTGCCGGGACAGGGGATTCACCCCTCCACTTT
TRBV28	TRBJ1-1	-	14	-	CASSLIGGLVEAFF	TGTGCCAGCAGTTTAATCGGGGGGCTCGTTGAAGCTTTCTTT
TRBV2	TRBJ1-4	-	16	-	CASRTGQAATNEKLFF	TGTGCCAGCAGAACCGGACAAGCCGCAACTAATGAAAAACTGTTTTTT
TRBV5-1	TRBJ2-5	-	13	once	CASSLISGETQYF	TGCGCCAGCAGCCTGATCTCCGGGGAGACCCAGTACTTC
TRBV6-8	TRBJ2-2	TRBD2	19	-	CASSYSSTSGVSYTGELFF	TGTGCCAGCAGTTACTCTTCGACTAGCGGGGTGTCTTACACCGGGGAGCTGTTTTTT
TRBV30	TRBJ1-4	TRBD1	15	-	CAWSVRGQGDEKLFF	TGTGCCTGGAGTGTAAGGGGACAGGGTGACGAAAAACTGTTTTTT